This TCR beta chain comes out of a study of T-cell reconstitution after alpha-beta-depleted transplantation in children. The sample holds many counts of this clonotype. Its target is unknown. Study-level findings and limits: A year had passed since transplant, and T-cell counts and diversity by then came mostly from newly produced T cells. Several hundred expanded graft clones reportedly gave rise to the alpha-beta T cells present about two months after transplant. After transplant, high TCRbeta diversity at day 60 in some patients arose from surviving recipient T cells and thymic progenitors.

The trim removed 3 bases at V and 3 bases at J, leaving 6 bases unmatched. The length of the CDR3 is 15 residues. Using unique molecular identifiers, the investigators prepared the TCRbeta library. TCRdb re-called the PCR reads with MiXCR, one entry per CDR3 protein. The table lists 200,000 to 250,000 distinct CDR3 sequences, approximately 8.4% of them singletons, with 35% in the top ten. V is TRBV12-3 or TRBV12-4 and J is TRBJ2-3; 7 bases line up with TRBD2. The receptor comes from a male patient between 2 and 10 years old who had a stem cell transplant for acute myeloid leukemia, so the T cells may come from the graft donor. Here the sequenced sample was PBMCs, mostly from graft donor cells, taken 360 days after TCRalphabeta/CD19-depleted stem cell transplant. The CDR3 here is CASSFMASGTDTQYF. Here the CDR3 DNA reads TGTGCCAGCAGTTTTATGGCTAGCGGTACAGATACGCAGTATTTT.